This TCR beta chain derives from a study of CD8 T cells in Susac syndrome. Germline V CDR1 and CDR2: LNHDA, SQIVND (reference sequence). This CDR3 spans 14 amino acids. After removal of 6 bases from V and 3 bases from J, the junction contained 4 bases not matched to a gene. This clonotype was detected only once. Antigen: not known. The RNA input was roughly 0.45 to 1 ug, and it was reverse transcribed with random hexamers. The method of amplification for TCR beta CDR3 was immunoSEQ multiplex PCR, covering 54 Vbeta and 13 Jbeta. TCRdb used MiXCR to reprocess the immunoSEQ multiplex PCR reads, holding one entry per CDR3 protein. The data hold over 95,000 distinct CDR3 sequences, with over 90% observed a single time. General study points: The study recognized that its TCR sequencing and HLA analysis covered a relatively small number of individuals.

From blood CD8+ and CD4+ T cells, TCR beta sequences were generated. Both CD4+ and CD8+ T cells were negatively isolated, and TEMRA cells underwent FACS enrichment. The material sequenced was CD4+ T cells from PBMCs. This clonotype was obtained from a human donor in good health. The chain carries TRBV19 and TRBJ2-2; 7 bases align to TRBD2. The CDR3 DNA sequence: TGTGCCAGTAGCCACGGGGGGTACACCGGGGAGCTGTTTTTT. Encoded protein: CASSHGGYTGELFF.